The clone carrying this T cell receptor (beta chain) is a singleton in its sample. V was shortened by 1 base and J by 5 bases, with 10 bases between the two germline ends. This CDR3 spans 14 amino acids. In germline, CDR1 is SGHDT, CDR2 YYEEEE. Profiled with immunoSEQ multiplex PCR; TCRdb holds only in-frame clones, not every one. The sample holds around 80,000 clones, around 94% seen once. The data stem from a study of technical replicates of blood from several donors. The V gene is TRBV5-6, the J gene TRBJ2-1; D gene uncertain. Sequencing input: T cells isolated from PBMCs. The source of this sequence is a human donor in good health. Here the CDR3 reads CASSLRNRNNEQFF. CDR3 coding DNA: TGTGCCAGCAGCTTGAGGAACAGAAACAATGAGCAGTTCTTC. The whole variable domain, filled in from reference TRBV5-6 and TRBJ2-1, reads DAGVTQSPTHLIKTRGQQVTLRCSPKSGHDTVSWYQQALGQGPQFIFQYYEEEERQRGNFPDRFSGHQFPNYSSELNVNALLLGDSALYLCASSLRNRNNEQFFGPGTRLTVL.